These 17 T cell receptor beta chains originate from one sample sequenced in a study of T cell repertoires in cytomegalovirus infection. The antigens these receptors bind are not known. TCRdb redid the calling of the reads with MiXCR, one entry per CDR3 protein. This sample yields fewer than 950,000 distinct CDR3 sequences, of which approximately 32% are seen a single time; 9.5% to 15% belongs to the top ten. Sample: cultured CD8+ T cells from PBMCs, taken from culture after CMV antigen stimulation. Receptors originate from a human donor in good health (CMV status not recorded). Some clones in this sample may be carry-over from other donors' samples.

This clonotype was seen more than once but under ten times. The rearrangement joins TRBV12-3 or TRBV12-4 to TRBJ2-5; D not certain. V dropped 9 bases and J dropped 8 bases, with 13 bases sitting between them. The CDR3 totals 11 residues. The CDR3 DNA follows: TGTGCCAGTCGGATGAAGGAAACCCAGTACTTC. It translates to CASRMKETQYF.

This rearrangement joins TRBV7-6 to TRBJ1-2; a possible D gene is TRBD1 (6 bases). The CDR3 consists of 16 residues. The germline CDR1 and CDR2 sequences are SGHVS and FNYEAQ. V lost 5 bases to trimming and J lost 8 bases, with 24 bases between them. DNA for the CDR3: TGTGCCAGCAGCCTAGACCAACAGGGTTCCGGTGGGGGCTACACCTTC. It specifies CASSLDQQGSGGGYTF.

The chain couples TRBV28 to TRBJ2-1, with D perhaps TRBD2 (7 bases). This CDR3 has 16 amino acids. Looked up from germline, CDR1 is MDHEN and CDR2 is SYDVKM. V lost 7 bases to trimming and J lost 8 bases, with 24 bases between them. The CDR3 DNA is TGTGCCAGCACCCGGGGGGCTCCTAAACAGGTGGATGAGCAGTTCTTC. It encodes CASTRGAPKQVDEQFF.

The J gene is TRBJ2-7, the V gene TRBV6-2 or TRBV6-3; D remains unclear. Trimming took 2 bases from V and 3 from J, leaving 8 bases between them. Germline V gives CDR1 MNHEY, CDR2 SVGEGT. The CDR3 is made up of 13 amino acids. The CDR3 coding sequence is TGTGCCAGCAGTTACCGGCTTGACTACGAGCAGTACGTC. This encodes CASSYRLDYEQYV.

There are a few counts of this clonotype. The chain recombines TRBV27 with TRBJ2-2; possibly TRBD1 for D (5 bases). Germline lookup yields CDR1 MNHEY and CDR2 SMNVEV (reference sequence). The CDR3 contains 14 residues. V was pared by 6 bases and J by 5 bases, with 13 bases between. In DNA form, the CDR3 reads TGTGCCAGCAGCCCCGGACGGACAACCGGGGAGCTGTTTTTT. Translated, it gives CASSPGRTTGELFF.

The chain recombines TRBV5-1 with TRBJ2-2; TRBD2 might be the D (6 bases). This CDR3 comprises 15 residues. V lost 4 bases, J lost 4 bases, and 14 bases lay in between. Germline CDR1 and CDR2: SGHRS and YFSETQ. The CDR3 here is CASSDPGLVTGELFF. The CDR3 bases are TGCGCCAGCAGCGATCCGGGACTTGTCACCGGGGAGCTGTTTTTT.

This clonotype showed up many times. V usage is TRBV7-2 and J usage is TRBJ2-7, with 9 bases lining up with TRBD1. With 5 bases clipped from V and 4 bases from J, the junction kept 9 bases outside the gene matches. The CDR3 has 15 residues. Germline CDR1 reads SGHTA; CDR2 reads FQGNSA. The CDR3 loop reads CASSPLGQGPYEQYV. As DNA, the CDR3 is TGTGCCAGCAGCCCCTTGGGACAGGGCCCATACGAGCAGTACGTC.

The V and J genes are TRBV7-2 and TRBJ1-6; D uncertain. Deletions cut 6 bases from V and 14 bases from J, with 11 bases between. CDR3 length: 11 amino acids. Germline values: CDR1 SGHTA, CDR2 FQGNSA. The CDR3 DNA reads as TGTACCAGCAGAGTGATGGGCACCCTCCACTTT. Translation gives CTSRVMGTLHF.

The rearrangement links TRBV10-3 to TRBJ1-2; 8 positions match TRBD1. The CDR3 length is 16 residues. Germline CDR1 is ENHRY and CDR2 is SYGVKD. V dropped 6 bases and J dropped 2; count of bases not matched to a gene: 11. CDR3 DNA sequence: TGTGCCATCAGGTCCCAGGGGGCCTCAACCAACTATGGCTACACCTTC. It codes for CAIRSQGASTNYGYTF.

The V and J genes are TRBV7-6 and TRBJ2-2; TRBD1 might be the D (6 bases). Trimming took off 1 base at V and 4 bases at J, with 13 bases between the two ends. Germline V gives CDR1 SGHVS, CDR2 FNYEAQ. There are 16 residues in the CDR3. CDR3 in DNA: TGTGCCAGCAGCTTAGATGGGACAATATCCACCGGGGAGCTGTTTTTT. Encoded protein: CASSLDGTISTGELFF.

This chain uses TRBV6-2 or TRBV6-3 with TRBJ2-7; no clear D. Trimming removed 2 bases from V and 3 bases from J, with 5 bases in between. This CDR3 contains 12 residues. CDR1 and CDR2 (germline): MNHEY, SVGEGT. As DNA, the CDR3 is TGTGCCAGCAGTTACGCGAACTACGAGCAGTACGTC. Translation: CASSYANYEQYV.

CDR3 coding DNA: TGTGCCAGTAGTAAGGTTAGCGGGGGGTTCAATGAGCAGTTCTTC. As protein: CASSKVSGGFNEQFF. The genes are TRBV19 and TRBJ2-1; TRBD2 aligns across 10 bases. V dropped 4 bases and J dropped 6; count of bases not matched to a gene: 6. Germline values: CDR1 LNHDA, CDR2 SQIVND (reference sequence). This CDR3 spans 15 amino acids.

In its sample, this clonotype was seen many times. The V call is TRBV7-8, the J call TRBJ1-1, with a weak D call TRBD1 (6 bases). V was pared by 3 bases and J by 5 bases, with 19 bases between. The CDR3 covers 16 residues. The V gene's germline CDR1 is SGHVS and CDR2 FQNEAQ. CDR3 nucleotide sequence: TGTGCCAGCAGCTTTTTCATGGGGGGCCGAGAGACTGAAGCTTTCTTT. Translated, it gives CASSFFMGGRETEAFF.

This clonotype came up a few times. The V and J genes are TRBV24-1 and TRBJ1-2, with D unclear. Trimming pared 7 bases from V and 5 bases from J, leaving 13 bases between. CDR3 length: 13 residues. CDR1 is KGHDR, CDR2 SFDVKD, per germline. The CDR3 reads CATSKAAQYGYTF. The CDR3 DNA reads TGTGCCACCAGCAAGGCCGCCCAATATGGCTACACCTTC.

This clonotype was picked up many times. This chain joins TRBV27 and TRBJ1-1; 8 bases line up with TRBD1. The CDR3 runs to 13 residues. The germline V gene has CDR1 MNHEY and CDR2 SMNVEV (reference sequence). The V segment lost 6 bases and the J segment 5 bases; nucleotides outside the gene matches: 5. CDR3 in DNA: TGTGCCAGCAGCCAGGGGGCTGGAACTGAAGCTTTCTTT. Its translation is CASSQGAGTEAFF.

The J gene is TRBJ1-6, the V gene TRBV20-1; unclear D gene. The CDR3 is made up of 14 amino acids. Trimming took 5 bases from V and 0 from J, leaving 8 bases between them. Germline loops: CDR1 DFQATT, CDR2 SNEGSKA (reference sequence). CDR3: CSADGDSYNSPLHF. CDR3 sequence (DNA): TGCAGTGCTGATGGCGACTCCTATAATTCACCCCTCCACTTT.

The chain combines TRBV7-6 with TRBJ2-1, with no clear D. Germline V gene lookup returns CDR1 SGHVS and CDR2 FNYEAQ. The CDR3 consists of 17 residues. The V and J ends lost 4 bases and 4 bases respectively, with 20 bases between them. Here the CDR3 DNA reads TGTGCCAGCAGCTCCCTTCGGATCGCTCGTGGGTACAATGAGCAGTTCTTC. Translation: CASSSLRIARGYNEQFF.